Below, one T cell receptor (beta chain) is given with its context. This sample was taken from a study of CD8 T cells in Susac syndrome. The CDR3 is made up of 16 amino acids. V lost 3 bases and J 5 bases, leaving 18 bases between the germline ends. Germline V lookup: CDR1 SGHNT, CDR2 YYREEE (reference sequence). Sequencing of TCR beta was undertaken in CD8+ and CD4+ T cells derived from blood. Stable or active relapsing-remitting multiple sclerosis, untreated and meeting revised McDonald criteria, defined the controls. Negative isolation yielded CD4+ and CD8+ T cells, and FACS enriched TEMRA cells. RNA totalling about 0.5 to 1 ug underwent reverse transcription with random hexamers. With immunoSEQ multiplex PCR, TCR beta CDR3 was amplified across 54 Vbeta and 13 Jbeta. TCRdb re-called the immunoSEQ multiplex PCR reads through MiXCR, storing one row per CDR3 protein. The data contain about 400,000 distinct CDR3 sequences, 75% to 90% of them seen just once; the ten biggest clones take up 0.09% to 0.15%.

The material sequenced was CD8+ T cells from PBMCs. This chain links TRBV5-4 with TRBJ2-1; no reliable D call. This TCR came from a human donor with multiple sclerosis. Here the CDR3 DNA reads TGTGCCAGCAGCTCAACATTGGGCCTACCCGACAATGAGCAGTTCTTC. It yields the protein CASSSTLGLPDNEQFF.